This TCR beta chain derives from a study of tumor-infiltrating lymphocytes in oesophageal squamous cell carcinoma. Trimming removed 2 bases at V and 11 bases at J, with 21 bases between. The CDR3 loop spans 15 amino acids. The germline gives CDR1 SGHTA, CDR2 FQGTGA. TCRdb passed the PCR reads through MiXCR, listing each CDR3 protein once. In the table there are about 10,000 distinct CDR3 sequences, roughly 50% of which are singletons. Only one count was recorded for this clonotype. This sequence joins TRBV7-3 and TRBJ2-5, with D maybe TRBD2 (6 bases). Source material: esophageal tumor tissue. This clonotype was sampled from a female donor with esophageal squamous cell carcinoma. CDR3 loop: CASSLLAFSYNEQYF. The CDR3 region has the DNA TGTGCCAGCAGCTTACTAGCGTTCTCCTACAATGAGCAGTACTTC.